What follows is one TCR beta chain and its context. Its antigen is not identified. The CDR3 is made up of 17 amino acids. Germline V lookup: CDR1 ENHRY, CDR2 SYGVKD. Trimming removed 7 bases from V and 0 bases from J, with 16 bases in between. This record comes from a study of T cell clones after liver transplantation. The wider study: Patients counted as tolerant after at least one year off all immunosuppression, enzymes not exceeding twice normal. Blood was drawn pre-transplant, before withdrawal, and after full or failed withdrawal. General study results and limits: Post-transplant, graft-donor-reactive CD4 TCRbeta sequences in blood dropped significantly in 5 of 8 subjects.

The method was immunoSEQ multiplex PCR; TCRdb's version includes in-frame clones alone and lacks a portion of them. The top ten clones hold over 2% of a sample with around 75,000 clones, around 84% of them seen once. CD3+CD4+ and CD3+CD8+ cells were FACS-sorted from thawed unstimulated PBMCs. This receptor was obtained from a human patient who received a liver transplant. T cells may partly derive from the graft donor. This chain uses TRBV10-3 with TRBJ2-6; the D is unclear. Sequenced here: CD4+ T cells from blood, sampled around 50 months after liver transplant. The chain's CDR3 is CAIKSTPTNSGANVLTF. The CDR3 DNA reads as TGTGCCATCAAGAGTACACCGACAAACTCTGGGGCCAACGTCCTGACTTTC.